What follows are 6 T cell receptor beta chains derived from one specimen sequenced in a study of cytomegalovirus exposure and HLA in healthy donors. 13 Jbeta primers and 60 Vbeta primers were used for the PCR. This table comes from immunoSEQ multiplex PCR, and its TCRdb copy is limited to in-frame clones, with some not included. The table lists under 200,000 clones, about 72% of them singletons, with approximately 1.3% in the top ten. The sequencing sample was made of PBMCs. These receptors originate from a man aged 55 to 70 in good health and CMV-seronegative.

This chain connects TRBV5-6 to TRBJ1-2, with D possibly matching TRBD1 (6 bases). Germline assignment: CDR1 SGHDT and CDR2 YYEEEE. V was cut by 0 bases and J by 1 base, with 10 bases left in between. The CDR3 contains 15 residues. The CDR3 region is CASSLVRGSNYGYTF. The CDR3 coding sequence is TGTGCCAGCAGCTTGGTGAGGGGGAGTAACTATGGCTACACCTTC.

The chain is built from TRBV5-6 and TRBJ2-2; unclear D gene. The V end lost 0 bases, the J end lost 3 bases, and 6 bases lay between the germline ends. The CDR3 runs 14 residues. Germline CDR1 SGHDT, CDR2 YYEEEE. This chain's CDR3 is CASSLGQYTGELFF. The CDR3, as DNA: TGTGCCAGCAGCTTGGGTCAGTACACCGGGGAGCTGTTTTTT.

Notes on this clone: At one end the junction does not follow the germline gene, possibly because of a read error. In the same sample, other DNA sequences code for this CDR3. V gene TRBV5-1 combines with J gene TRBJ2-3; 8 nucleotides agree with TRBD1. This CDR3 is 14 amino acids long. CDR1 is SGHRS, CDR2 YFSETQ, per germline. The CDR3 loop reads CASSWGQGTDTQYF. DNA of the CDR3: TGCGCTAGCAGCTGGGGACAGGGCACAGATACGCAGTATTTT.

The chain carries TRBV7-9 and TRBJ1-1; 8 bases align to TRBD1. Germline V gives CDR1 SEHNR, CDR2 FQNEAQ (reference sequence). The length of the CDR3 is 14 residues. The V segment lost 1 base and the J segment 5 bases; nucleotides outside the gene matches: 3. The CDR3 region has the DNA TGTGCCAGCAGCTTAGACAGGGGGGAAACTGAAGCTTTCTTT. This codes for CASSLDRGETEAFF.

The genes are TRBV7-6 and TRBJ2-2; 11 positions match TRBD2. The CDR3 runs 16 residues. Germline values: CDR1 SGHVS, CDR2 FNYEAQ. Losses at the gene ends were 0 bases for V and 6 bases for J; bases not matched to a gene: 3. The CDR3 protein is CASSLASGGASGELFF. In nucleotides, the CDR3 is TGTGCCAGCAGCTTAGCTAGCGGGGGGGCATCCGGGGAGCTGTTTTTT. The full variable domain, its missing parts supplied by reference TRBV7-6 and TRBJ2-2, is GAGVSQSPRYKVTKRGQDVALRCDPISGHVSLYWYRQALGQGPEFLTYFNYEAQQDKSGLPNDRFSAERPEGSISTLTIQRTEQRDSAMYRCASSLASGGASGELFFGEGSRLTVL.

The V and J genes are TRBV10-2 and TRBJ1-5; TRBD1 is a possible D gene (5 bases). With 3 bases removed from V and 3 bases from J, the gap between germline ends came to 9 bases. There are 14 residues in the CDR3. Germline CDR1 WSHSY, CDR2 SAAADI. The CDR3, as DNA: TGCGCCAGCAGTGACAGGGCTCTCAATCAGCCCCAGCATTTT. Protein product: CASSDRALNQPQHF.